The 8 T cell receptor beta chains below come from one sample, sequenced in a study of blood T cell repertoires in COVID-19. Produced via immunoSEQ multiplex PCR; TCRdb's table is partial and in-frame only. The sample has approximately 250,000 clones, approximately 90% seen once. Specimen: PBMCs or T cells enriched from blood (not recorded which). The receptors here all came from a man aged 40-55 years who had been exposed to COVID-19.

The DNA of the CDR3 is TGTGCCAGCTCACTGCGCAGGGGGCCAGGATACGAGCAGTACTTC. Amino acid sequence: CASSLRRGPGYEQYF. The V gene is TRBV18, the J gene TRBJ2-7; 8 bases map to TRBD1. The V gene's germline CDR1 is KGHSH and CDR2 LQKENI. This CDR3 region has 15 residues. Trimming at V came to 4 bases and at J to 4 bases, leaving 9 bases not matched to a gene.

The V call is TRBV27, the J call TRBJ1-1, with no clear D. Germline CDR1 and CDR2: MNHEY and SMNVEV (reference sequence). Trimming shortened V by 3 bases and J by 5 bases, and 10 bases separated the two germline ends. There are 13 residues in the CDR3. DNA of the CDR3: TGTGCCAGCAGTTTCAGGAGGGCGACTGAAGCTTTCTTT. Amino acids: CASSFRRATEAFF.

This chain links TRBV4-3 with TRBJ2-1; a weak D match, TRBD2 (5 bases). The V end lost 4 bases, the J end lost 6 bases, and 10 bases lay between the germline ends. Germline CDR1 and CDR2: LGHNA and YSLEER. The CDR3 is 13 amino acids. In DNA, the CDR3 is TGCGCCAGCAGCCCGGTAGGAGGCAATGAGCAGTTCTTC. This encodes CASSPVGGNEQFF.

The rearrangement links TRBV23-1 to TRBJ1-1; possible D gene TRBD1, 5 bases. TRBV23-1 is reported as an ORF; its role is uncertain. The CDR3 contains 16 residues. Trimming shortened V by 2 bases and J by 5 bases, and 18 bases separated the two germline ends. The CDR3 here is CASSQEIEERGTEAFF. CDR3 bases: TGCGCCAGCAGTCAAGAAATCGAAGAAAGGGGAACTGAAGCTTTCTTT.

The chain combines TRBV3-1 (or the pseudogene TRBV3-2) with TRBJ2-7, with D maybe TRBD1 (5 bases). The V gene lost 1 base and the J gene lost 6 bases, with 13 bases spanning the gap. Germline V gives CDR1 LGHDT, CDR2 YNNKEL (reference sequence). There are 14 residues in the CDR3. The CDR3 bases are TGTGCCAGCAGCCAAGTCTCAGGGATTGGCGAGCAGTACTTC. As protein: CASSQVSGIGEQYF.

The V call is TRBV30, the J call TRBJ2-7; TRBD1 matches at 8 bases. CDR1 is GTSNPN and CDR2 is SVGIG in the germline V gene (reference sequence). Trimming removed 2 bases from V and 4 bases from J; junction bases left unmatched: 10. The CDR3 sequence is 15 residues long. CDR3 in amino acids: CAWSLGQGAMYEQYF. The DNA of the CDR3 is TGTGCCTGGAGTTTAGGACAGGGAGCGATGTACGAGCAGTACTTC.

This clone showed up many times. The chain links TRBV30 to TRBJ1-3, with unresolved D. Germline V gene data show CDR1 as GTSNPN and CDR2 as SVGIG (reference sequence). CDR3 length equals 14 residues. The ends were cut back, 4 bases at V and 0 bases at J, with 10 bases in the middle. The CDR3 spells CAWKQSSSGNTIYF. The CDR3 bases are TGTGCCTGGAAACAGTCCTCCTCTGGAAACACCATATATTTT. Full variable domain (rest looked up from reference TRBV30 and TRBJ1-3): SQTIHQWPATLVQPVGSPLSLECTVEGTSNPNLYWYRQAAGRGLQLLFYSVGIGQISSEVPQNLSASRPQDRQFILSSKKLLLSDSGFYLCAWKQSSSGNTIYFGEGSWLTVV.

The chain combines TRBV28 with TRBJ2-7, with D possibly matching TRBD2 (6 bases). Germline CDR1 and CDR2: MDHEN and SYDVKM. The CDR3 totals 15 residues. Trimming stripped 6 bases from V and 5 bases from J, with 20 bases between. The CDR3 DNA is TGTGCCAGCAGCCCAACTCGACTAGACTCGGACGAGCAGTACTTC. It encodes CASSPTRLDSDEQYF. The whole variable domain, remainder taken from reference TRBV28 and TRBJ2-7, is DVKVTQSSRYLVKRTGEKVFLECVQDMDHENMFWYRQDPGLGLRLIYFSYDVKMKEKGDIPEGYSVSREKKERFSLILESASTNQTSMYLCASSPTRLDSDEQYFGPGTRLTVT.